The sequence of this T cell receptor (beta chain) was determined in a study of cytomegalovirus exposure and HLA in healthy donors. This clone has a handful of counts. The PCR had 60 Vbeta and 13 Jbeta primers. Profiling relied on immunoSEQ multiplex PCR, and the TCRdb table lists in-frame clones only, not all of them. Among about 130,000 clones listed, about 81% were seen once. The TCR comes from a woman in her 40s in good health and CMV-seropositive. What was sequenced was PBMCs.

The CDR3 loop reads CASSFIAGGLSDTQYF. The DNA for the CDR3 is TGTGCCAGCAGTTTCATAGCGGGAGGGCTGTCAGATACGCAGTATTTT. The V gene is TRBV27, the J gene TRBJ2-3; 11 bases map to TRBD2. Germline assignment: CDR1 MNHEY and CDR2 SMNVEV (reference sequence). This CDR3 spans 16 amino acids. Germline trimming cut 3 bases from V and 4 bases from J; bases unmatched to any gene: 6.